These 19 T cell receptor beta chains came from one sample sequenced in a study of OX40 agonist ivuxolimab in advanced cancers. Produced via immunoSEQ multiplex PCR; TCRdb's table is partial and in-frame only. The sample shows about 100,000 clones, approximately 90% of them seen only once. The specimen was CD4+ or CD8+ T cells sorted from blood, collected in a trial of the OX40 agonist ivuxolimab. The receptors were sampled from an adult with an advanced solid tumor such as melanoma, head and neck, liver or kidney cancer.

Worth noting for this clone: The junction does not match germline at one end; this may be a read error. The rearrangement links TRBV29-1 to TRBJ2-1, with TRBD2 as a possible D gene (8 bases). The length of the CDR3 is 12 residues. Germline CDR1 and CDR2: SQVTM and ANQGSEA. The CDR3 loop reads CSAGGADRFEIF. The CDR3 coding sequence is TGCAGCGCCGGGGGGGCGGACAGGTTCGAAATCTTC.

The chain carries TRBV2 and TRBJ2-3; 13 positions agree with TRBD2. Germline trimming cut 6 bases from V and 2 bases from J; bases unmatched to any gene: 5. The CDR3 runs to 16 residues. Germline V gene sequence: CDR1 SNHLY, CDR2 FYNNEI. The CDR3 loop reads CASRKTSGGTTDTQYF. For the CDR3, the DNA is TGTGCCAGCAGGAAGACTAGCGGGGGGACCACAGATACGCAGTATTTT.

The chain carries TRBV10-2 and TRBJ2-7, with D possibly matching TRBD2 (6 bases). Trimming removed 5 bases at V and 4 bases at J, with 15 bases between. The CDR3 sequence is 14 residues long. Germline values: CDR1 WSHSY, CDR2 SAAADI. Here the CDR3 reads CASSSAAAGYEQYF. Written as DNA, the CDR3 is TGCGCCAGCAGTTCTGCCGCGGCGGGGTACGAGCAGTACTTC.

CDR3 nucleotide sequence: TGTGCCAGCAGCGTAGATCCTGGGAGGGCCTCAGATACGCAGTATTTT. Encoded protein: CASSVDPGRASDTQYF. This sequence joins TRBV9 and TRBJ2-3; 7 bases align to TRBD2. This CDR3 spans 16 amino acids. The germline gives CDR1 SGDLS, CDR2 YYNGEE. V lost 0 bases and J lost 4; bases outside the gene matches: 8.

V and J are TRBV6-1 and TRBJ2-3, with 7 bases fitting TRBD1. The germline CDR1 and CDR2 sequences are MNHNS and SASEGT. This CDR3 spans 16 amino acids. V dropped 3 bases and J dropped 0; count of bases not matched to a gene: 6. The CDR3 nucleotides read TGTGCCAGCAGTGACCTAAGGACAGGAAGCACAGATACGCAGTATTTT. It translates to CASSDLRTGSTDTQYF.

The genes are TRBV4-1 and TRBJ1-5; no clear D. CDR1 is MGHRA, CDR2 YSYEKL, per germline. Trimming removed 0 bases from V and 7 bases from J, with 4 bases in between. CDR3 length: 12 amino acids. CDR3 coding DNA: TGCGCCAGCAGCCAAGAAGGACAGCCCCAGCATTTT. It specifies CASSQEGQPQHF.

This clone was seen only a few times. The chain recombines TRBV19 with TRBJ1-6, with a tentative D call TRBD1 (5 bases). Germline values: CDR1 LNHDA, CDR2 SQIVND (reference sequence). The CDR3 is made up of 14 amino acids. Trimming cost V 6 bases and J 3 bases, with 9 bases left between them. The CDR3 here is CASSGAFYNSPLHF. The CDR3 DNA follows: TGTGCCAGTAGCGGGGCCTTCTATAATTCACCCCTCCACTTT.

The chain links TRBV5-4 to TRBJ2-7; 10 bases fit TRBD2. The CDR3 length is 15 residues. Germline V gene lookup returns CDR1 SGHNT and CDR2 YYREEE (reference sequence). V lost 3 bases, J lost 5 bases, and 8 bases stayed unmatched. Here the CDR3 DNA reads TGTGCCAGCAGCTGGGGTTTAGCGGGGGGTAACGAGCAGTACTTC. Translated, it gives CASSWGLAGGNEQYF.

This sequence joins TRBV7-6 and TRBJ1-1; 7 bases line up with TRBD1. The V segment lost 2 bases and the J segment 4 bases; nucleotides outside the gene matches: 13. Germline V CDR1 and CDR2: SGHVS, FNYEAQ. CDR3 size: 17 residues. The CDR3 protein is CASSLFPRTGRSTEAFF. For the CDR3, the DNA is TGTGCCAGCAGCTTATTTCCCCGGACAGGTCGGTCCACTGAAGCTTTCTTT.

This rearrangement joins TRBV10-3 to TRBJ1-6, with D uncertain. V was cut by 6 bases and J by 6 bases, with 9 bases left in between. Germline CDR1 is ENHRY and CDR2 is SYGVKD. The CDR3 has 13 amino acids. The CDR3 loop is CAISGPPNSPLHF. The CDR3 nucleotides read TGTGCCATCAGCGGGCCCCCTAATTCACCCCTCCACTTT.

J is TRBJ1-2 and V is TRBV19; no clear D. The V and J ends lost 2 bases and 6 bases respectively, with 4 bases between them. CDR1 and CDR2 from the germline V gene are LNHDA and SQIVND (reference sequence). This CDR3 region has 11 residues. The CDR3, as DNA: TGTGCCAGTAGTATATGGAATGGCTACACCTTC. Protein: CASSIWNGYTF.

V and J are TRBV5-1 and TRBJ2-3; possibly TRBD1 for D (5 bases). Germline V gene sequence: CDR1 SGHRS, CDR2 YFSETQ. The CDR3 is 14 residues long. Trimming shortened V by 0 bases and J by 4 bases, and 9 bases separated the two germline ends. The CDR3 nucleotides read TGCGCCAGCAGCTTGGAGGCAGGGCCAGATACGCAGTATTTT. Its translation: CASSLEAGPDTQYF.

The gene calls are TRBV27 and TRBJ2-4, with 7 positions matching TRBD2. The junction had 8 bases not matched to a gene; V was cut back by 3 bases and J by 3 bases. Per germline, CDR1 MNHEY and CDR2 SMNVEV (reference sequence). CDR3 size: 16 residues. CDR3: CASSFLREAGKNIQYF. In nucleotides, the CDR3 is TGTGCCAGCAGTTTCCTCCGGGAGGCAGGCAAAAACATTCAGTACTTC.

This chain links TRBV15 with TRBJ2-7, with D hard to call. The CDR3 spans 12 residues. Trimming took off 0 bases at V and 6 bases at J, with 6 bases between the two ends. Germline loops: CDR1 LNHNV, CDR2 YYDKDF (reference sequence). The CDR3 here is CATSRDVGEQYF. Written as DNA, the CDR3 is TGTGCCACCAGCAGAGATGTGGGCGAGCAGTACTTC.

The chain combines TRBV7-7 with TRBJ2-1; TRBD1 matches 8 bases. Germline V lookup: CDR1 SSHAT, CDR2 FNYEAQ (reference sequence). The CDR3 covers 15 residues. With V trimmed by 4 bases and J by 6 bases, 8 bases remained unmatched. The CDR3 sequence: CASSSDAGGLNEQFF. In DNA form, the CDR3 reads TGTGCCAGCAGCTCTGACGCAGGGGGCCTCAATGAGCAGTTCTTC.

The chain couples TRBV25-1 to TRBJ2-5, with D perhaps matching TRBD2 (6 bases). The CDR3 totals 15 residues. Germline assignment: CDR1 MGHDK and CDR2 SYGVNS. Trimming shortened V by 1 base and J by 4 bases, and 13 bases separated the two germline ends. The CDR3 sequence is CASSESGGGIETQYF. The CDR3 region has the DNA TGTGCCAGCAGTGAATCTGGCGGCGGGATAGAGACCCAGTACTTC.

The chain has TRBV5-1 and TRBJ2-7; TRBD2 might be the D (6 bases). V was clipped by 3 bases and J by 3 bases, with 10 bases between them. Germline CDR1 and CDR2: SGHRS and YFSETQ. The CDR3 runs to 13 residues. CDR3 protein: CASSSRTNYEQYF. The CDR3 coding sequence is TGCGCCAGCAGCTCCCGGACTAACTACGAGCAGTACTTC.

The table lists this clone with a count of one. The genes are TRBV19 and TRBJ1-1; D is ambiguous. Trimming removed 5 bases from V and 0 bases from J, with 13 bases in between. Germline CDR1 reads LNHDA; CDR2 reads SQIVND (reference sequence). CDR3 length: 15 residues. Here the CDR3 reads CASSAWTGMNTEAFF. The CDR3 DNA is TGTGCCAGTAGTGCCTGGACGGGCATGAACACTGAAGCTTTCTTT.

This chain joins TRBV7-6 and TRBJ2-3, with 9 bases lining up with TRBD2. The germline V gene encodes CDR1 SGHVS and CDR2 FNYEAQ. J gave up 4 bases and V 9 bases, and 17 bases lay outside the gene matches. CDR3 length equals 17 residues. This CDR3 is CASTSQLGLAVSDTQYF. The CDR3 nucleotides read TGTGCCAGTACCTCACAACTGGGACTAGCAGTTTCAGATACGCAGTATTTT. Full variable domain (outside the CDR3, taken from reference TRBV7-6 and TRBJ2-3): GAGVSQSPRYKVTKRGQDVALRCDPISGHVSLYWYRQALGQGPEFLTYFNYEAQQDKSGLPNDRFSAERPEGSISTLTIQRTEQRDSAMYRCASTSQLGLAVSDTQYFGPGTRLTVL.